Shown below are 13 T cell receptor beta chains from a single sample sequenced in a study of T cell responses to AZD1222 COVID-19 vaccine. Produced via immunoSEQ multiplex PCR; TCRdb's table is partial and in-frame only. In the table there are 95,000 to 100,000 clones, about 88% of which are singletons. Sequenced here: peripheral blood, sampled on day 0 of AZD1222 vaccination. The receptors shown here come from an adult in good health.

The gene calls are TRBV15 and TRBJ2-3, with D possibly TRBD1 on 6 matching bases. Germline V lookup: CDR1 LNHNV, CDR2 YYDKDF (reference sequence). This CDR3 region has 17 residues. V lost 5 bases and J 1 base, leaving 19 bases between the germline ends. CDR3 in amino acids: CATSPQGPTGRTDTQYF. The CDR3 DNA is TGTGCCACCAGCCCACAAGGACCTACAGGGCGCACAGATACGCAGTATTTT.

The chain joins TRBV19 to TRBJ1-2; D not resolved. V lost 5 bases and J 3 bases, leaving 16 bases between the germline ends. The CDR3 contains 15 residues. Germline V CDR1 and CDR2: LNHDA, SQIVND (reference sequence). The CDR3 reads CASSPPGTEHYGYTF. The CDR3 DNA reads TGTGCCAGTAGTCCCCCTGGTACAGAACACTATGGCTACACCTTC.

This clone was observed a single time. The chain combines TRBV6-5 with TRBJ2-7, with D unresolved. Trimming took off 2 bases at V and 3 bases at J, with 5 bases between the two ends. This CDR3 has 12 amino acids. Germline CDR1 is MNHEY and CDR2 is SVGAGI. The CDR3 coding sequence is TGTGCCAGCAGTTACGAAGTCTACGAGCAGTACTTC. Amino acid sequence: CASSYEVYEQYF.

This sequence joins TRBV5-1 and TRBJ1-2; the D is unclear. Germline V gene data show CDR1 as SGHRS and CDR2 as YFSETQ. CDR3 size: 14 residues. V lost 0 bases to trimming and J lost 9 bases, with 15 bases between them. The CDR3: CASSLEVTPRRYTF. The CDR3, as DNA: TGCGCCAGCAGCTTGGAGGTCACCCCGAGGCGCTACACCTTC.

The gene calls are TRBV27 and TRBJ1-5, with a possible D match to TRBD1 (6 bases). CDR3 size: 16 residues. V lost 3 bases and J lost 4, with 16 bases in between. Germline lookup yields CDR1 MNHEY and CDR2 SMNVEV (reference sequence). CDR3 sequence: CASSFSFRGRNQPQHF. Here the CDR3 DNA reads TGTGCCAGCAGTTTTAGTTTTCGGGGGCGGAATCAGCCCCAGCATTTT.

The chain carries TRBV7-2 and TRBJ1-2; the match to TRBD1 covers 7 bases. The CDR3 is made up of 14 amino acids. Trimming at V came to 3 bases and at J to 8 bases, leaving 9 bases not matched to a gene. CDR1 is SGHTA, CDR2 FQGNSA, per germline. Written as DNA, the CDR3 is TGTGCCAGCAGCTTGGCACCCCAGGGGGACGGCTACACCTTC. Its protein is CASSLAPQGDGYTF.

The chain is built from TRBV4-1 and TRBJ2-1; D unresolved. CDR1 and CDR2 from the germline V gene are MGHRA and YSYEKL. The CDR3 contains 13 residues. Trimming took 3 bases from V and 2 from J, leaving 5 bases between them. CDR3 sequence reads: CASSQVTYNEQFF. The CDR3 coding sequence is TGCGCCAGCAGCCAGGTGACCTACAATGAGCAGTTCTTC.

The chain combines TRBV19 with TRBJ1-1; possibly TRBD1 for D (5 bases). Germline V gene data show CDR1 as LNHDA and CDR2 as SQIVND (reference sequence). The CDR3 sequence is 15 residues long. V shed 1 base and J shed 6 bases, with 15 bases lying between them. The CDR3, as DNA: TGTGCCAGTAGTATAGGGACACTGGGAAGGGCTGAAGCTTTCTTT. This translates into CASSIGTLGRAEAFF.

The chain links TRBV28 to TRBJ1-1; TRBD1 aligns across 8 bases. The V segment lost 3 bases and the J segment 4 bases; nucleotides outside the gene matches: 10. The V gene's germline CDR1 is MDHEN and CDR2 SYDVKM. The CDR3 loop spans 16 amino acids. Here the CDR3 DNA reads TGTGCCAGCAGTTTCCCGATCCAGGGGGCTTTCACTGAAGCTTTCTTT. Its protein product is CASSFPIQGAFTEAFF.

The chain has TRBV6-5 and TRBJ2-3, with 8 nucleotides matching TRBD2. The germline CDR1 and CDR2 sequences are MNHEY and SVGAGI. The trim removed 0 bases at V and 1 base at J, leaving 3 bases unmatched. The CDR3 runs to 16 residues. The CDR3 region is CASSYSGSGGTDTQYF. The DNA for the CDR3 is TGTGCCAGCAGTTACTCCGGTAGCGGGGGCACAGATACGCAGTATTTT.

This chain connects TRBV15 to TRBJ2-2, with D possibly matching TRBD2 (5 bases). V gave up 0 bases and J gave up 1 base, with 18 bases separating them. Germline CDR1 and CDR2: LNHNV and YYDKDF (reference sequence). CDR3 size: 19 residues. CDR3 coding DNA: TGTGCCACCAGCAGAGATGACTTCCTTGAGCGGCTGAACACCGGGGAGCTGTTTTTT. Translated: CATSRDDFLERLNTGELFF.

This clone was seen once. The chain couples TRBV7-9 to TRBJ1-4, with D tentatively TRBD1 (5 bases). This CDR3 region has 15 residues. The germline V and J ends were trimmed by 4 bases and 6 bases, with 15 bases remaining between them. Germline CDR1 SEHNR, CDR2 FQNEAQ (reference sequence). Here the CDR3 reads CASSSNSRVHEKLFF. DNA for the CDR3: TGTGCCAGCAGCTCAAACTCCAGGGTACATGAAAAACTGTTTTTT. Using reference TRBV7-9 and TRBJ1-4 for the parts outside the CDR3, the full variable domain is DTGVSQNPRHKITKRGQNVTFRCDPISEHNRLYWYRQTLGQGPEFLTYFQNEAQLEKSRLLSDRFSAERPKGSFSTLEIQRTEQGDSAMYLCASSSNSRVHEKLFFGSGTQLSVL.

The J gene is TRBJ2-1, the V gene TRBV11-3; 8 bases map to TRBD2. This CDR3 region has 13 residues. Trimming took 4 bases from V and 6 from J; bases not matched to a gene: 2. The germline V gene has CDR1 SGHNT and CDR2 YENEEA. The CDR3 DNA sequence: TGTGCCAGCAGCTCCGGGACTAGCAATGAGCAGTTCTTC. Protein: CASSSGTSNEQFF.